What follows is one TCR beta chain and its context. The data derive from a study of blood T cell repertoires in COVID-19. The data were produced by immunoSEQ multiplex PCR, yet TCRdb's version contains in-frame clones alone and is incomplete. The data show about 370,000 clones, nearly 90% seen once. V dropped 2 bases and J dropped 4; count of bases not matched to a gene: 4. Germline V gives CDR1 SGHDT, CDR2 YYEEEE. The length of the CDR3 is 17 residues. Sequenced input: PBMCs or T cells enriched from blood (not recorded which). The rearrangement uses TRBV5-6 and TRBJ2-2; 14 bases are shared with TRBD2. This receptor was taken from a woman in her 30s who had recovered from COVID-19. CDR3 in DNA: TGTGCCAGCAGCTTTGGGACTAGCGGGGGTACCACCGGGGAGCTGTTTTTT. This encodes CASSFGTSGGTTGELFF. Using reference TRBV5-6 and TRBJ2-2 for the parts outside the CDR3, the full variable domain is DAGVTQSPTHLIKTRGQQVTLRCSPKSGHDTVSWYQQALGQGPQFIFQYYEEEERQRGNFPDRFSGHQFPNYSSELNVNALLLGDSALYLCASSFGTSGGTTGELFFGEGSRLTVL.